Listed here are 25 T cell receptor beta chains from one sample, sequenced in a study of blood T cell repertoires in COVID-19 (dated by TCRdb to the early 2020s). The library was made by the immunoSEQ multiplex PCR assay. Sourced from immuneACCESS, this table was stored by TCRdb with only in-frame sequences that have V and J called. A share of the clones is absent; for the studies checked, an unresolved V gene accounts for under half, and the remainder has no known explanation. The sample contains 350,000 to 550,000 clones, 80% to 90% of them found a single time. 0.95% to 1.2% of the sample is in the top ten clones. The sample was PBMCs or T cells enriched from blood (not recorded which). These receptors were taken from a man aged 30-40 years who had recovered from COVID-19.

This clone was seen once. The genes are TRBV5-6 and TRBJ2-5; D gene unclear. V was cut by 4 bases and J by 3 bases, with 4 bases left in between. The CDR3 runs 11 residues. CDR1 is SGHDT, CDR2 YYEEEE, per germline. As DNA, the CDR3 is TGTGCCAGCAGCCGAGAAGAGACCCAGTACTTC. Its protein product is CASSREETQYF. Supplemented by reference TRBV5-6 and TRBJ2-5, the full variable domain reads DAGVTQSPTHLIKTRGQQVTLRCSPKSGHDTVSWYQQALGQGPQFIFQYYEEEERQRGNFPDRFSGHQFPNYSSELNVNALLLGDSALYLCASSREETQYFGPGTRLLVL.

The chain carries TRBV10-3 and TRBJ1-1; 7 nucleotides match TRBD1. Germline CDR1 and CDR2: ENHRY and SYGVKD. The ends lost 6 bases at V and 6 bases at J; junction bases unmatched: 4. There are 12 residues in the CDR3. CDR3: CAIRETGAEAFF. The CDR3 region has the DNA TGTGCCATCAGGGAAACAGGGGCTGAAGCTTTCTTT.

This clone has only a few counts. CDR3 amino acids: CASSAGTTIYGYTF. CDR3 in DNA: TGCGCCAGCAGCGCGGGCACTACTATCTATGGCTACACCTTC. The gene calls are TRBV10-2 and TRBJ1-2; D is unresolved. CDR3 length equals 14 residues. The ends were cut back, 6 bases at V and 4 bases at J, with 15 bases in the middle. CDR1 is WSHSY and CDR2 is SAAADI in the germline V gene.

The CDR3 reads CATSRDIAGGETQYF. The CDR3 region has the DNA TGTGCCACCAGCAGAGATATAGCGGGAGGTGAGACCCAGTACTTC. The chain has TRBV15 and TRBJ2-5; TRBD2 aligns across 10 bases. This CDR3 has 15 residues. The germline gives CDR1 LNHNV, CDR2 YYDKDF (reference sequence). The junction had 3 bases not matched to a gene; V was cut back by 0 bases and J by 5 bases.

The CDR3 coding sequence is TGTGCCAGCAGTTTATCGTTTGGCGGGGCCCCCGGAACCCAGTACTTC. Encoded protein: CASSLSFGGAPGTQYF. V is TRBV27 and J is TRBJ2-5; possibly TRBD2 for D (6 bases). This CDR3 is 16 amino acids long. CDR1 MNHEY and CDR2 SMNVEV come from the germline V gene (reference sequence). The germline V and J ends were trimmed by 0 bases and 8 bases, with 19 bases remaining between them.

This clone occurred once. The chain links TRBV6-2 or TRBV6-3 to TRBJ2-1; 9 bases fit TRBD2. CDR3 length: 15 residues. The trim removed 5 bases at V and 12 bases at J, leaving 14 bases unmatched. Per the germline V gene, CDR1 is MNHEY and CDR2 is SVGEGT. The CDR3 nucleotides read TGTGCCAGCAGTCCCCCGGGACTAGCTGCCAGGGGGCAGTTCTTC. It yields the protein CASSPPGLAARGQFF.

CDR3 bases: TGTGCCAGCTCGTCAGACATTAGTGGGGCCGGTGAAGCTTTCTTT. It encodes CASSSDISGAGEAFF. V and J are TRBV18 and TRBJ1-1, with TRBD1 as a possible D gene (5 bases). The CDR3 length is 15 residues. CDR1 is KGHSH and CDR2 is LQKENI in the germline V gene. Trimming took 6 bases from V and 7 from J, leaving 21 bases between them.

The gene calls are TRBV5-1 and TRBJ1-4; 7 nucleotides match TRBD1. V gave up 4 bases and J gave up 4 bases; unmatched junction bases: 10. CDR1 SGHRS and CDR2 YFSETQ come from the germline V gene. There are 16 residues in the CDR3. In nucleotides, the CDR3 is TGCGCCAGCAGCACCCGGGGAGACAGGGATAATGAAAAACTGTTTTTT. Amino acid sequence: CASSTRGDRDNEKLFF.

The chain couples TRBV5-5 to TRBJ2-7; TRBD2 aligns across 10 bases. Germline V gene sequence: CDR1 SGHKS, CDR2 YYEKEE (reference sequence). V trimming: 0 bases; J trimming: 7 bases; junction bases outside the gene matches: 13. This CDR3 is built from 17 residues. CDR3 amino acids: CASSLGGASGRNLEQYF. In nucleotides, the CDR3 is TGTGCCAGCAGCTTGGGGGGTGCTAGCGGGAGAAATCTGGAGCAGTACTTC.

This sequence joins TRBV21-1 and TRBJ2-1; the table's D call, TRBD2, was not checked against the DNA. TRBV21-1 is flagged as a pseudogene. The CDR3 loop spans 14 amino acids. The CDR3 here is CASSKVRVSDRWFF. The CDR3 nucleotides are TGTGCCAGCAGCAAAGTGAGGGTCTCGGATCGATGGTTCTTC.

V is TRBV28 and J is TRBJ2-7; D is ambiguous. Deletions cut 3 bases from V and 4 bases from J, with 7 bases between. Germline values: CDR1 MDHEN, CDR2 SYDVKM. The CDR3 is 12 residues long. The chain's CDR3 is CASSFNWYEQYF. The CDR3 region has the DNA TGTGCCAGCAGTTTTAACTGGTACGAGCAGTACTTC. Full variable domain (rest looked up from reference TRBV28 and TRBJ2-7): DVKVTQSSRYLVKRTGEKVFLECVQDMDHENMFWYRQDPGLGLRLIYFSYDVKMKEKGDIPEGYSVSREKKERFSLILESASTNQTSMYLCASSFNWYEQYFGPGTRLTVT.

The genes are TRBV27 and TRBJ2-3; 9 bases line up with TRBD2. Germline-derived CDR1 and CDR2 are MNHEY and SMNVEV (reference sequence). The CDR3 spans 14 residues. J was trimmed by 6 bases and V by 7 bases; bases with no gene match: 8. The DNA for the CDR3 is TGTGCCAGCATAGGGCTAGCGGGACCCGATACGCAGTATTTT. It yields the protein CASIGLAGPDTQYF.

The chain recombines TRBV29-1 with TRBJ1-2; D is perhaps TRBD1 (6 bases). V shed 6 bases and J shed 5 bases, with 13 bases lying between them. This CDR3 contains 12 residues. From germline, CDR1 is SQVTM and CDR2 ANQGSEA. The CDR3 nucleotides read TGCAGCGTGGTCACAGGACAGTATGGCTACACCTTC. Its protein product is CSVVTGQYGYTF.

This chain uses TRBV6-2 or TRBV6-3 with TRBJ2-7; possibly TRBD2 for D (6 bases). The V gene's germline CDR1 is MNHEY and CDR2 SVGEGT. The CDR3 is 16 residues long. V was pared by 6 bases and J by 4 bases, with 22 bases between. This chain's CDR3 is CASSSNYRQGTYEQYF. CDR3 nucleotides: TGTGCCAGCAGCTCAAATTACAGGCAAGGGACTTACGAGCAGTACTTC.

The CDR3 DNA is TGTGCCAGCAGTTTACTTAGCGGGGGGGTGGATACGCAGTATTTT. Residues: CASSLLSGGVDTQYF. The chain carries TRBV28 and TRBJ2-3; 11 nucleotides match TRBD2. V trimming: 2 bases; J trimming: 6 bases; junction bases outside the gene matches: 4. The V gene's germline CDR1 is MDHEN and CDR2 SYDVKM. This CDR3 spans 15 amino acids.

The chain couples TRBV19 to TRBJ2-1; D may be TRBD2 (5 bases). V lost 0 bases to trimming and J lost 8 bases, with 8 bases between them. CDR1 LNHDA and CDR2 SQIVND come from the germline V gene (reference sequence). This CDR3 comprises 13 residues. In nucleotides, the CDR3 is TGTGCCAGTAGTATAGATCGGAGGTATGAGCAGTTCTTC. Encoded protein: CASSIDRRYEQFF.

This chain links TRBV9 with TRBJ2-5; 7 nucleotides agree with TRBD2. Germline CDR1 reads SGDLS; CDR2 reads YYNGEE. CDR3 length equals 14 residues. J gave up 0 bases and V 4 bases, and 3 bases lay outside the gene matches. CDR3 residues: CASSPGGHQETQYF. The CDR3 bases are TGTGCCAGCAGCCCGGGGGGACACCAAGAGACCCAGTACTTC.

The J gene is TRBJ1-2, the V gene TRBV10-3, with D possibly matching TRBD1 (6 bases). The CDR3 has 13 residues. The germline V and J ends were trimmed by 3 bases and 7 bases, with 12 bases remaining between them. Germline lookup yields CDR1 ENHRY and CDR2 SYGVKD. The CDR3 sequence: CAISDQGQGGYTF. Written as DNA, the CDR3 is TGTGCCATCAGTGACCAGGGACAAGGTGGCTACACCTTC.

This rearrangement joins TRBV6-6 to TRBJ1-1; a possible D gene is TRBD1 (6 bases). The V and J ends lost 5 bases and 5 bases respectively, with 21 bases between them. CDR1 is MNHNY and CDR2 is SVGAGI in the germline V gene (reference sequence). The CDR3 consists of 16 residues. The DNA for the CDR3 is TGTGCCAGCAGTCGAAGCCAACAGGGTTCGGGAACTGAAGCTTTCTTT. Its protein is CASSRSQQGSGTEAFF.

The chain uses TRBV5-6 and TRBJ1-2; tentatively, D is TRBD1 (6 bases). The CDR3 extends over 12 amino acids. V lost 4 bases, J lost 8 bases, and 12 bases lay in between. CDR1 is SGHDT, CDR2 YYEEEE, per germline. CDR3 sequence reads: CASSRTVGGYTF. The CDR3 DNA follows: TGTGCCAGCAGCCGGACAGTCGGAGGCTACACCTTC.

The chain couples TRBV27 to TRBJ2-3, with D tentatively TRBD2 (5 bases). Looked up from germline, CDR1 is MNHEY and CDR2 is SMNVEV (reference sequence). This CDR3 has 13 residues. Trimming took 5 bases from V and 6 from J, leaving 12 bases between them. The CDR3 loop is CASSPLLVDTQYF. CDR3 sequence (DNA): TGTGCCAGCAGTCCATTACTAGTCGATACGCAGTATTTT.

The J gene is TRBJ1-2, the V gene TRBV12-3 or TRBV12-4; possibly TRBD1 for D (6 bases). Trimming pared 7 bases from V and 8 bases from J, leaving 17 bases between. The CDR3 covers 13 residues. The CDR3 coding sequence is TGTGCCAGCACCCTTATCCAAGGACAGGGCTACACCTTC. This sequence encodes CASTLIQGQGYTF.

The V call is TRBV30, the J call TRBJ2-1, with 10 bases matching TRBD2. With 2 bases clipped from V and 10 bases from J, the junction kept 5 bases outside the gene matches. CDR1 and CDR2 (germline): GTSNPN, SVGIG (reference sequence). The CDR3 contains 13 residues. For the CDR3, the DNA is TGTGCCTGGAGTCTAGCGGGAGAAAGGGAGCAGTTCTTC. It translates to CAWSLAGEREQFF.

The chain joins TRBV28 to TRBJ1-5, with D tentatively TRBD1 (5 bases). This CDR3 is 14 amino acids long. Trimming stripped 7 bases from V and 9 bases from J, with 19 bases between. Germline assignment: CDR1 MDHEN and CDR2 SYDVKM. The CDR3 nucleotides read TGTGCCAGCATTGGAGGGGTAGGCCTCCTGCCCCAGCATTTT. It yields the protein CASIGGVGLLPQHF.

The CDR3 sequence is CASSQAGLYNEQFF. CDR3 nucleotide sequence: TGTGCCAGCTCACAAGCGGGACTATACAATGAGCAGTTCTTC. This chain uses TRBV18 with TRBJ2-1, with 7 bases fitting TRBD2. Germline CDR1 reads KGHSH; CDR2 reads LQKENI. Trimming at V came to 4 bases and at J to 4 bases, leaving 4 bases not matched to a gene. This CDR3 region has 14 residues.